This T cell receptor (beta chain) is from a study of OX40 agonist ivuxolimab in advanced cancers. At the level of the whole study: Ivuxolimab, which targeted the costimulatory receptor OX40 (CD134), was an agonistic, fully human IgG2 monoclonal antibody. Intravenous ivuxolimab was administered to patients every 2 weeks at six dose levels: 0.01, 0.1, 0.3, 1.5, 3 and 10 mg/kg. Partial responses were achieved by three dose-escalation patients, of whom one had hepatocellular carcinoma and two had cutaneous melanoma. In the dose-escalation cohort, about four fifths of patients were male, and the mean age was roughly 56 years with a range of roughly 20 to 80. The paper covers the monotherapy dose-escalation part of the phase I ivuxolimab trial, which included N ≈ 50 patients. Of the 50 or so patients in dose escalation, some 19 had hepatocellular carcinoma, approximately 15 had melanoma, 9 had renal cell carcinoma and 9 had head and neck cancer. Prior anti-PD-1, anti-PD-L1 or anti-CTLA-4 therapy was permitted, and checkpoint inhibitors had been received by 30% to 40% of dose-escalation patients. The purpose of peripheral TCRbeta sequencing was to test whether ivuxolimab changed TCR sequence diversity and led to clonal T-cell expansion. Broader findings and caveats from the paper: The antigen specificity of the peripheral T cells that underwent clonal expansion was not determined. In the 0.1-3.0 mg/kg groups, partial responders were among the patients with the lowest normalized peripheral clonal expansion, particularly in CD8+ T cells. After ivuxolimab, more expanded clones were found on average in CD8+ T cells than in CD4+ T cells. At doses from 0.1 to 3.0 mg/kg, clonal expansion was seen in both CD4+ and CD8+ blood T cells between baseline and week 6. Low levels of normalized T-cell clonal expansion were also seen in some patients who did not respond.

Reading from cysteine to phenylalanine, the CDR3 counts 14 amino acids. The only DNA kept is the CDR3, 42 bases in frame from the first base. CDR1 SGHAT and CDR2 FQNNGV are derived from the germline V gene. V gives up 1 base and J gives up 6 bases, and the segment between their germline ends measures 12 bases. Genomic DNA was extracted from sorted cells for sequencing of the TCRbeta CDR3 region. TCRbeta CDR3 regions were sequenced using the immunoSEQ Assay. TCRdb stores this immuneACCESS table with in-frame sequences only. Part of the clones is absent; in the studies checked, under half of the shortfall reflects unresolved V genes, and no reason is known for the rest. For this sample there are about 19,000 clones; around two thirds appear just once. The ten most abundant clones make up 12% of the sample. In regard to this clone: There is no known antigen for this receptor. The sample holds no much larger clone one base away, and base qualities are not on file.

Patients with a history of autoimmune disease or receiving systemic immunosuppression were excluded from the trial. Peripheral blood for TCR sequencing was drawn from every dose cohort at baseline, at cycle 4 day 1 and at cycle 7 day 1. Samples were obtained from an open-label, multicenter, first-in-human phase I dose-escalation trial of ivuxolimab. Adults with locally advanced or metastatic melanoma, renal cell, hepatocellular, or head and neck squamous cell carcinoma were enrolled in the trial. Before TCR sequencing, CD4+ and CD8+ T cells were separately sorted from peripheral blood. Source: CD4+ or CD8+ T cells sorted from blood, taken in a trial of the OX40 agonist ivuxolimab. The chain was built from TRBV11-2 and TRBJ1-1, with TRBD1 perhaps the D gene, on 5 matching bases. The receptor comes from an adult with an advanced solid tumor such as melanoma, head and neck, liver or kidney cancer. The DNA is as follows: TGTGCCAGCAGCTTAGGGGCAGGGATCTCTGAAGCTTTCTTT. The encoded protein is CASSLGAGISEAFF.